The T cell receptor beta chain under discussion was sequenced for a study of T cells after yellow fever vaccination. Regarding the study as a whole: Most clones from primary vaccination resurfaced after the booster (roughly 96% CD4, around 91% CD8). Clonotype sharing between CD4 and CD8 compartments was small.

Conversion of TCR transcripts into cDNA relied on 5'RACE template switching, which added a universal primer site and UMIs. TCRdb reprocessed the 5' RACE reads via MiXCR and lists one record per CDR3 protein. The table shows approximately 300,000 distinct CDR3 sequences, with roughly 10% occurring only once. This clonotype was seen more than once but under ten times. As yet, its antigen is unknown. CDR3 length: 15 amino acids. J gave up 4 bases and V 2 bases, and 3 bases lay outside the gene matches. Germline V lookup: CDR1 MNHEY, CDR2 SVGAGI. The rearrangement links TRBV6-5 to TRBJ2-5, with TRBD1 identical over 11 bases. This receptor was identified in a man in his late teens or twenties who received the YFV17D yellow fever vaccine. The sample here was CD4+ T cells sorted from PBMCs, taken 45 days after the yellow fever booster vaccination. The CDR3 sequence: CASSYQGQGGETQYF. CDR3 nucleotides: TGTGCCAGCAGTTACCAGGGACAGGGGGGAGAGACCCAGTACTTC.